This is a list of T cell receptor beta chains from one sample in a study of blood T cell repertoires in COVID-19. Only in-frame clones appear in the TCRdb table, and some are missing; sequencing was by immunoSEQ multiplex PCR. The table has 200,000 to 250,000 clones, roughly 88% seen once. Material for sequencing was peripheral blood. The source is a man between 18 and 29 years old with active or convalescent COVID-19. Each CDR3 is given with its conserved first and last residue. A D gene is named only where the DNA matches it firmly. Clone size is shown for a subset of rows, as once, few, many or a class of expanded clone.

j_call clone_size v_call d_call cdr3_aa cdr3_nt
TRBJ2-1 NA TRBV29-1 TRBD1 CSVDGTGTTKQFF TGCAGCGTTGATGGGACAGGGACAACCAAGCAGTTCTTC
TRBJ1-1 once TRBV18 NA CASSPSVGMNTEAFF TGTGCCAGCTCACCATCGGTGGGCATGAACACTGAAGCTTTCTTT
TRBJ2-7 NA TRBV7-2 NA CASSLDWTVSSYEQYF TGTGCCAGCAGCTTAGATTGGACAGTTAGCTCCTACGAGCAGTACTTC
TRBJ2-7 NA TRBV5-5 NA CASTFHLGRSYEQYF TGTGCCAGCACCTTCCACTTGGGTCGGAGCTACGAGCAGTACTTC
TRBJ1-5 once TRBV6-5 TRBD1 CASRQGSQPQHF TGTGCCAGCCGACAGGGGAGTCAGCCCCAGCATTTT
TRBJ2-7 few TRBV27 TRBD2 CASSPSGTSGYEQYF TGTGCCAGCAGTCCCTCTGGGACTAGCGGGTACGAGCAGTACTTC
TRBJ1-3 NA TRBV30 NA CAWSGVGNTIYF TGTGCCTGGAGCGGGGTTGGAAACACCATATATTTT
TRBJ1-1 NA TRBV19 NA CASISSAENTEAFF TGTGCCAGTATAAGTTCCGCGGAGAACACTGAAGCTTTCTTT
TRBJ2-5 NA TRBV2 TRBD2 CASRGLRGGIQETQYF TGTGCCAGCAGGGGCTTACGGGGGGGGATCCAAGAGACCCAGTACTTC
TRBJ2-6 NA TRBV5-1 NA CASSLAFPGANVLTF TGCGCCAGCAGCTTGGCGTTCCCGGGGGCCAACGTCCTGACTTTC
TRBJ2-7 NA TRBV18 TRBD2 CASSPPGLAGFSEQYF TGTGCCAGCTCACCACCAGGACTAGCGGGATTCTCCGAGCAGTACTTC
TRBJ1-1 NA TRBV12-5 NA CASGSGVNTEAFF TGTGCTAGTGGGAGCGGGGTCAACACTGAAGCTTTCTTT
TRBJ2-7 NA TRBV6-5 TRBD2 CASTSGRTYEQYF TGTGCCAGCACAAGCGGGAGGACGTACGAGCAGTACTTC
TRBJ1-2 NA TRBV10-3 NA CAIRPQGTNYGYTF TGTGCCATCAGGCCGCAGGGGACTAACTATGGCTACACCTTC
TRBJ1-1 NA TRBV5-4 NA CASSLRDRGGRNTEAFF TGTGCCAGCAGCTTGCGTGATCGGGGGGGACGTAACACTGAAGCTTTCTTT
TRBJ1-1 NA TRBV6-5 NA CASGDILRNTEAFF TGTGCCAGCGGGGACATCCTTCGGAACACTGAAGCTTTCTTT
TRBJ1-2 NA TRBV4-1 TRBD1 CASSQTGTAINYGYTF TGCGCCAGCAGCCAAACCGGGACAGCGATTAACTATGGCTACACCTTC
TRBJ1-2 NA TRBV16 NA CASSQSEQGNVLGYTF TGTGCCAGCAGCCAATCGGAACAGGGCAACGTCTTAGGCTACACCTTC
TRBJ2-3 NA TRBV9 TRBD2 CASSTTSGLTDTQYF TGTGCCAGCAGCACGACTAGCGGACTCACAGATACGCAGTATTTT
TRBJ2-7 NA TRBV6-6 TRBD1 CASSQGTGRAYEQYF TGTGCCAGCAGCCAAGGGACAGGACGAGCCTACGAGCAGTACTTC
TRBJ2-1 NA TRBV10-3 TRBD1 CAISESDRGLHNEQFF TGTGCCATCAGTGAGTCGGACAGGGGCCTACACAATGAGCAGTTCTTC
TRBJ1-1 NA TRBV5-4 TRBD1 CASSHTTGSFSTEAFF TGTGCCAGCAGCCATACGACAGGGTCCTTTTCCACTGAAGCTTTCTTT
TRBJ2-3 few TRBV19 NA CASRITRGTDTQYF TGTGCCAGTCGCATCACGAGGGGCACAGATACGCAGTATTTT
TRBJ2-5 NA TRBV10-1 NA CASSDSGKETQYF TGCGCCAGCAGTGACTCAGGGAAAGAGACCCAGTACTTC
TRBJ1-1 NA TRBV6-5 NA CASNGLANTEAFF TGTGCCAGCAACGGACTGGCGAACACTGAAGCTTTCTTT
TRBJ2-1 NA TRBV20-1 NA CSASSADNEQFF TGCAGTGCTAGTTCGGCGGACAATGAGCAGTTCTTC
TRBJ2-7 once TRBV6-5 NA CASCEGYEQYF TGTGCCAGCTGCGAGGGCTACGAGCAGTACTTC
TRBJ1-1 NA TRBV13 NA CASGLAGVTEAFF TGTGCCAGCGGCTTAGCCGGGGTGACTGAAGCTTTCTTT
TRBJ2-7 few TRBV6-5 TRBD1 CASSRGGQGTYEQYF TGTGCCAGCAGTCGAGGGGGACAGGGGACCTACGAGCAGTACTTC
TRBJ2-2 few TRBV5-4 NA CASSPARAGELFF TGTGCCAGCAGCCCCGCCAGGGCCGGGGAGCTGTTTTTT
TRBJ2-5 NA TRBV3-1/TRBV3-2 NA CASSQAQGSYETQYF TGTGCCAGCAGCCAAGCCCAGGGTTCGTACGAGACCCAGTACTTC
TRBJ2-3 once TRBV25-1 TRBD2 CASSEFGTSGIPDTQYF TGTGCCAGCAGTGAATTTGGGACTAGCGGAATCCCAGATACGCAGTATTTT
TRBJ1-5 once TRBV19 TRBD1 CASSLDRGTSQPQHF TGTGCCAGTAGTCTTGACAGGGGAACCAGTCAGCCCCAGCATTTT
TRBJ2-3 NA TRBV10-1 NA CASSITSLATQYF TGCGCCAGCAGTATTACTAGCTTAGCTACGCAGTATTTT
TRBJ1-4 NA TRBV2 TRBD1 CASARGQGNEKLFF TGTGCCAGTGCCAGGGGACAGGGTAATGAAAAACTGTTTTTT
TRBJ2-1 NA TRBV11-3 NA CASSFSGADEQFF TGTGCCAGCAGCTTTTCAGGAGCGGATGAGCAGTTCTTC
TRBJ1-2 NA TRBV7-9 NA CASSPYMGGRLDGYTF TGTGCCAGCAGCCCCTATATGGGGGGGCGCTTGGATGGCTACACCTTC
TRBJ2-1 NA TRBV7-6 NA CASSLSSGVYNEQFF TGTGCCAGCAGCTTAAGTTCGGGAGTCTACAATGAGCAGTTCTTC